One T cell receptor beta chain is described in this entry. No cognate antigen has been identified for it. There are no base qualities to consult, and no much larger clone falls within one base. The data were taken from a study of blood T cell repertoires in COVID-19 (dated by TCRdb to the early 2020s). With respect to the entire study: Samples covering the acute and convalescent phases of COVID-19 were provided by collaborators in the United States, Italy and Spain. The material from the prospective study consisted of cDNA or gDNA derived from T cells, B-cell-depleted T cells, or PBMCs. Where available, HLA class I and class II types were obtained from metadata supplied by the sample provider rather than from assay-based typing. Samples came from the ongoing ImmuneRACE study (first 160 participants) plus 1,254 subjects from 6 global collaborators. The repertoires were released in a freely available public database meant as a resource for research on the immune response to SARS-CoV-2. The sample metadata nearly always contained a de-identified subject ID, COVID-19 status, age in years and sex. Deeply sampled blood TCRbeta repertoires from subjects exposed to, actively infected with, or recovered from COVID-19 were included in the dataset. What the authors observed across the whole study: The amount of clinical and demographic metadata varied by source and participant and was provided uncurated.

From the cysteine through the phenylalanine, the CDR3 covers 14 amino acids. CDR3 DNA is the only sequence kept; it has 42 bases, read in frame from the first base. The trim is 8 bases for V and 9 bases for J, with a gap of 20 bases between the germline ends. CDR1 is given as SNHLY and CDR2 as FYNNEI, both from the germline V gene. Participants in the prospective study were enrolled through a virtual design, were aged roughly 18 to 100 years, and lived in roughly 24 United States geographic areas. In the prospective study, participants were assigned to cohorts based on the clinical history participants reported in a screening survey and a study questionnaire. Recovered participants in ImmuneRACE Cohort 3 were defined by two consecutive negative NP/OP PCR tests, clearance by a healthcare professional, or resolution of symptoms. Each participant in the prospective study had whole blood, serum and a nasopharyngeal or oropharyngeal swab collected by mobile phlebotomists. Over a roughly 2-month period, participants in the prospective study had the option of providing additional blood draws and questionnaires. Before DNA extraction, prospective study blood samples were shipped either frozen or at room temperature.

TCRbeta CDR3 regions were amplified from genomic DNA using the immunoSEQ Assay, a bias-controlled multiplex PCR. From the authors' description of their analysis: The number of nucleated cells in each sample was estimated by amplification of reference gene primers within the assay. To quantify the absolute abundance of each unique TCRbeta CDR3 rearrangement, sequence reads were collapsed and filtered. Productive Simpson clonality was computed per sample as the square root of Simpson's diversity index over productive rearrangements. TCRdb provides this immuneACCESS table in a form limited to in-frame rearrangements. Some clones are lacking; in checked studies, under half of them reflect an unresolved V gene, and why the rest are absent is not known. V and J calls and clone size come straight from that table; D and trimming were deduced from the DNA. Recorded for this sample are fewer than 350,000 clones; roughly 88% of them occurred a single time. Of the sample, around 1% falls within the top ten clones.

The sequencing sample was made of PBMCs or T cells enriched from blood (not recorded which). This chain joins TRBV2 to TRBJ1-5; the D gene assignment is ambiguous. The sequence was obtained from a woman under 40 who had recovered from COVID-19. The DNA sequence is as follows: TGTGCCAGCGACCGATTCGCAGGCTTGGGGCCCCAGCATTTT. Translated, it gives CASDRFAGLGPQHF. When the CDR3 is completed using the reference TRBV2 and TRBJ1-5 genes on either side, the full variable domain is EPEVTQTPSHQVTQMGQEVILRCVPISNHLYFYWYRQILGQKVEFLVSFYNNEISEKSEIFDDQFSVERPDGSNFTLKIRSTKLEDSAMYFCASDRFAGLGPQHFGDGTRLSIL.